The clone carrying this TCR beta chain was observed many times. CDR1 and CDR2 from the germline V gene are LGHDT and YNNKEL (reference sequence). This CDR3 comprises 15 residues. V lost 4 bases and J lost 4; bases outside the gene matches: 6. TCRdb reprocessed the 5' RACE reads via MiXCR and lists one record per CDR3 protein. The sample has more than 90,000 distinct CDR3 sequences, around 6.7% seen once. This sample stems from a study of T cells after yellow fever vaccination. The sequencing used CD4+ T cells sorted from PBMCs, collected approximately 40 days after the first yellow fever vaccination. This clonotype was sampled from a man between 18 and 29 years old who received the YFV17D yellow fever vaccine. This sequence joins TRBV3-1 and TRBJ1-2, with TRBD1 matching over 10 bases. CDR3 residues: CASSRQGAESYGYTF. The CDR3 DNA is TGTGCCAGCAGCCGACAGGGGGCGGAAAGCTATGGCTACACCTTC. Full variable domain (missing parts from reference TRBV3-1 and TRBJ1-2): DTAVSQTPKYLVTQMGNDKSIKCEQNLGHDTMYWYKQDSKKFLKIMFSYNNKELIINETVPNRFSPKSPDKAHLNLHINSLELGDSAVYFCASSRQGAESYGYTFGSGTRLTVV.